This T cell receptor (beta chain) was found in a study of cytotoxic CD8 clonotypes in ibrutinib-treated CLL. With 4 bases removed from V and 6 bases from J, the gap between germline ends came to 19 bases. Germline values: CDR1 SGHRS, CDR2 YFSETQ. The CDR3 contains 15 residues. Sequencing was performed with immunoSEQ multiplex PCR; in TCRdb, only in-frame clones are kept and a portion is missing. The sample lists 200,000 to 250,000 clones; more than 70% were seen once. The chain recombines TRBV5-1 with TRBJ1-2, with D unresolved. Sequenced here: PBMCs, sampled after 12 months of ibrutinib treatment. This receptor was identified in a human donor with chronic lymphocytic leukemia. CDR3 region: CASSPMVASGNGYTF. The DNA for the CDR3 is TGCGCCAGCAGCCCAATGGTCGCCAGCGGGAATGGCTACACCTTC. The full variable domain, its missing parts supplied by reference TRBV5-1 and TRBJ1-2, is KAGVTQTPRYLIKTRGQQVTLSCSPISGHRSVSWYQQTPGQGLQFLFEYFSETQRNKGNFPGRFSGRQFSNSRSEMNVSTLELGDSALYLCASSPMVASGNGYTFGSGTRLTVV.